Presented here are 22 T cell receptor beta chains from one specimen sequenced in a study of T cells in Graves' hyperthyroidism and ophthalmopathy. Amplification yielded TCR beta CDR3 regions, with RNA transcripts as the source. Primed by the HTBI set, a first-round RT-PCR was run on the TCR CDR3. In TCRdb, the multiplex PCR reads were re-called with MiXCR into one record per CDR3 protein. The data contain approximately 620,000 distinct CDR3 sequences, about a sixth of them singletons. Sequenced sample: blood. Receptor source: a woman aged 40 to 50 with Graves' ophthalmopathy.

The table lists this clonotype with many counts. The V and J genes are TRBV2 and TRBJ2-7, with D perhaps matching TRBD1 (5 bases). The CDR3 is made up of 10 amino acids. Germline loops: CDR1 SNHLY, CDR2 FYNNEI. The CDR3 loop reads CAQGDYEQYF. For the CDR3, the DNA is TGTGCTCAAGGGGACTACGAGCAGTACTTC.

This clonotype was counted many times. The chain carries TRBV27 and TRBJ2-2, with TRBD1 matching over 7 bases. From germline, CDR1 is MNHEY and CDR2 SMNVEV (reference sequence). The CDR3 consists of 17 residues. V gave up 6 bases and J gave up 5 bases; unmatched junction bases: 15. CDR3 nucleotides: TGTGCCAGCAGGCCAATCACCAGACAGGGAAGGACCGGGGAGCTGTTTTTT. Translation gives CASRPITRQGRTGELFF.

The chain has TRBV4-1 and TRBJ2-7, with D tentatively TRBD1 (6 bases). The V gene lost 0 bases and the J gene lost 6 bases, with 12 bases spanning the gap. From germline, CDR1 is MGHRA and CDR2 YSYEKL. There are 14 residues in the CDR3. CDR3 sequence (DNA): TGCGCCAGCAGCCAAGATAGTAGGGGGAGCGAGCAGTACTTC. It encodes CASSQDSRGSEQYF.

The sample holds a few counts of this clonotype. The V and J genes are TRBV3-1 and TRBJ1-1; D unresolved. V lost 6 bases and J 0 bases, leaving 14 bases between the germline ends. Germline V CDR1 and CDR2: LGHDT, YNNKEL (reference sequence). There are 15 residues in the CDR3. CDR3 nucleotide sequence: TGTGCCAGCAGACCCCGTGGGGAGATGAACACTGAAGCTTTCTTT. It yields the protein CASRPRGEMNTEAFF.

The chain recombines TRBV20-1 with TRBJ1-5; 7 bases are shared with TRBD1. Trimming took 5 bases from V and 3 from J; bases not matched to a gene: 13. This CDR3 is built from 16 residues. The germline gives CDR1 DFQATT, CDR2 SNEGSKA (reference sequence). Here the CDR3 reads CSALAKTGLINQPQHF. The DNA of the CDR3 is TGCAGTGCTCTAGCGAAGACAGGGCTAATCAATCAGCCCCAGCATTTT.

The V gene is TRBV6-9, the J gene TRBJ2-5; 7 bases fit TRBD1. J gave up 1 base and V 3 bases, and 5 bases lay outside the gene matches. CDR1 and CDR2 from the germline V gene are MNHGY and SVAAGI. The CDR3 loop spans 15 amino acids. In DNA form, the CDR3 reads TGTGCCAGCAGTTACGACGGGACAGCCCAAGAGACCCAGTACTTC. Translating it yields CASSYDGTAQETQYF.

As concerns this clonotype: An end of the junction does not agree with germline; a read error may underlie this. The rearrangement links TRBV10-3 to TRBJ1-2; D uncertain. The CDR3 sequence is 12 residues long. Germline CDR1 and CDR2: ENHRY and SYGVKD. The CDR3 here is CTISEGIKGYTF. The CDR3 DNA reads as TGTACCATCAGTGAGGGCATCAAGGGCTACACCTTC.

This clonotype has a handful of counts. V gene TRBV5-1 combines with J gene TRBJ2-2; TRBD2 agrees at 9 bases. Trimming took 0 bases from V and 4 from J; bases not matched to a gene: 4. In germline, CDR1 is SGHRS, CDR2 YFSETQ. The CDR3 contains 16 residues. CDR3 sequence (DNA): TGCGCCAGCAGCTTGGGACTAGCGGCGGGCACCGGGGAGCTGTTTTTT. Its translation is CASSLGLAAGTGELFF.

The chain joins TRBV14 to TRBJ2-4; no definite D call. CDR3 size: 15 residues. Trimming cost V 5 bases and J 6 bases, with 17 bases left between them. CDR1 and CDR2 from the germline V gene are SGHDN and FVKESK. CDR3 DNA sequence: TGTGCCAGCAGCTACCTTAACGCCCCCTTAAACATTCAGTACTTC. Amino acid sequence: CASSYLNAPLNIQYF.

The table lists this clonotype with a count of one. The junction does not match germline at one end; this may be a read error. This rearrangement joins TRBV6-2 or TRBV6-3 to TRBJ2-1; TRBD1 matches 8 bases. The CDR3 sequence is 16 residues long. CDR1 is MNHEY, CDR2 SVGEGT, per germline. The CDR3 nucleotides read TGTGCCACCAGTGATCCGGGACAGGAGGCATATAATGAGCAGTTCTTC. Translated, it gives CATSDPGQEAYNEQFF.

This clonotype showed up many times. The chain uses TRBV2 and TRBJ2-1; 7 bases align to TRBD1. V dropped 8 bases and J dropped 4; count of bases not matched to a gene: 5. Germline assignment: CDR1 SNHLY and CDR2 FYNNEI. The length of the CDR3 is 13 residues. The CDR3 reads CASLRDSYNEQFF. CDR3 DNA: TGTGCCAGCTTACGGGACAGTTACAATGAGCAGTTCTTC.

This clonotype was counted many times. V and J are TRBV5-1 and TRBJ2-1, with 8 bases aligning to TRBD2. The germline CDR1 and CDR2 sequences are SGHRS and YFSETQ. The V and J ends lost 2 bases and 4 bases, in that order; junction bases with no gene match: 8. This CDR3 has 16 residues. The CDR3 region is CASSFSAGGTYNEQFF. The CDR3 nucleotides read TGCGCCAGCAGCTTTTCCGCGGGAGGCACATACAATGAGCAGTTCTTC.

This clonotype was counted many times. This chain links TRBV2 with TRBJ2-1; tentatively, D is TRBD2 (7 bases). The CDR3 runs to 15 residues. V dropped 3 bases and J dropped 6 bases, with 15 bases sitting between them. Per germline, CDR1 SNHLY and CDR2 FYNNEI. The CDR3 coding sequence is TGTGCCAGCAGTGAGTGGGCAGGGGAGGGCAATGAGCAGTTCTTC. It encodes CASSEWAGEGNEQFF.

Many counts were recorded for this clonotype. The V and J genes are TRBV28 and TRBJ1-2; the D gene is possibly TRBD1 (5 bases). There are 13 residues in the CDR3. Per the germline V gene, CDR1 is MDHEN and CDR2 is SYDVKM. The V gene lost 6 bases and the J gene lost 3 bases, with 11 bases spanning the gap. This chain's CDR3 is CASRQGVDYGYTF. The CDR3 coding sequence is TGTGCCAGCAGGCAGGGCGTCGACTATGGCTACACCTTC.

With respect to this clonotype: An end of the junction does not agree with germline; a read error may underlie this. V usage is TRBV28 and J usage is TRBJ1-5; tentatively, D is TRBD1 (6 bases). This CDR3 contains 13 residues. Per germline, CDR1 MDHEN and CDR2 SYDVKM. The CDR3 DNA reads TGTACCAGCAGCCCCGACAGGAATCAGCCCCAGCATTTT. This gives the protein CTSSPDRNQPQHF.

V usage is TRBV27 and J usage is TRBJ1-1; tentative D call: TRBD1 (5 bases). V was pared by 8 bases and J by 1 base, with 14 bases between. Germline CDR1 reads MNHEY; CDR2 reads SMNVEV (reference sequence). The CDR3 sequence is 14 residues long. The CDR3 region has the DNA TGTGCCAGCGGACCCAGGGTGAGGAACACTGAAGCTTTCTTT. Amino acid sequence: CASGPRVRNTEAFF.

The sample holds a few counts of this clonotype. The chain employs TRBV20-1 and TRBJ2-2; tentative D call: TRBD2 (6 bases). CDR3 length: 14 residues. Germline-derived CDR1 and CDR2 are DFQATT and SNEGSKA (reference sequence). Deletions cut 8 bases from V and 0 bases from J, with 13 bases between. The CDR3 reads CSPPGTSNTGELFF. CDR3 nucleotides: TGCAGTCCCCCCGGGACTTCGAACACCGGGGAGCTGTTTTTT.

This clonotype was detected many times. CDR3 amino acids: CAGSGRSDTQYF. CDR3 sequence (DNA): TGTGCCGGTAGCGGGAGATCAGATACGCAGTATTTT. This sequence joins TRBV7-9 and TRBJ2-3; 9 positions match TRBD2. Trimming cost V 11 bases and J 4 bases; bases outside gene matches: 4. CDR1 and CDR2 from the germline V gene are SEHNR and FQNEAQ (reference sequence). The CDR3 contains 12 residues.

The sample holds many counts of this clonotype. This chain connects TRBV7-9 to TRBJ2-7, with 9 bases that match TRBD1. Looked up from germline, CDR1 is SEHNR and CDR2 is FQNEAQ (reference sequence). The CDR3 sequence is 14 residues long. Unmatched junction bases numbered 1, after V lost 4 bases and J lost 0 bases. The DNA of the CDR3 is TGTGCCAGCAGCTCGACAGGGGGCTCCTACGAGCAGTACTTC. This gives the protein CASSSTGGSYEQYF.

This clonotype was seen a handful of times. This CDR3 is CASSERGARVTGELFF. In nucleotides, the CDR3 is TGTGCCAGCAGTGAACGAGGGGCGCGGGTCACCGGGGAGCTGTTTTTT. The chain is built from TRBV2 and TRBJ2-2, with D perhaps being TRBD1 or TRBD2 (5 bases each). The germline CDR1 and CDR2 sequences are SNHLY and FYNNEI. The CDR3 sequence is 16 residues long. V lost 2 bases and J 4 bases, leaving 14 bases between the germline ends.

At least ten counts were recorded for this clonotype. The rearrangement uses TRBV7-9 and TRBJ2-1; no definite D call. V was cut by 1 base and J by 9 bases, with 10 bases left in between. Germline CDR1 reads SEHNR; CDR2 reads FQNEAQ (reference sequence). This CDR3 region has 13 residues. CDR3 sequence: CASSLGSSFEQFF. CDR3 sequence (DNA): TGTGCCAGCAGCTTAGGTTCTAGTTTTGAGCAGTTCTTC.

This clonotype was picked up many times. Germline is not matched at one junction end, which may reflect a read error. The chain recombines TRBV5-1 with TRBJ1-1, with no clear D. Germline CDR1 SGHRS, CDR2 YFSETQ. CDR3 length: 13 residues. The CDR3 reads CASSLLGNTEAFF. The CDR3 nucleotides read TGTGCCAGCAGTTTACTTGGGAACACTGAAGCTTTCTTT.